This record covers a single TCR beta chain. These data come from a study of blood T cell repertoires in COVID-19. V was trimmed by 5 bases and J by 3 bases, leaving 10 bases between them. Germline V lookup: CDR1 SGHAT, CDR2 FQDESV (reference sequence). The CDR3 length is 13 residues. The repertoire was sequenced with immunoSEQ multiplex PCR; TCRdb's copy has only in-frame clones and lacks some. The sample lists some 26,000 clones, roughly 85% occurring once. The V and J genes are TRBV11-1 and TRBJ1-1; D perhaps matches TRBD1 (6 bases). The sample was peripheral blood. The source of this sequence is a woman in her 50s with active COVID-19. CDR3 in amino acids: CASSVTGYTEAFF. CDR3 sequence (DNA): TGTGCCAGCAGCGTTACAGGGTACACTGAAGCTTTCTTT.